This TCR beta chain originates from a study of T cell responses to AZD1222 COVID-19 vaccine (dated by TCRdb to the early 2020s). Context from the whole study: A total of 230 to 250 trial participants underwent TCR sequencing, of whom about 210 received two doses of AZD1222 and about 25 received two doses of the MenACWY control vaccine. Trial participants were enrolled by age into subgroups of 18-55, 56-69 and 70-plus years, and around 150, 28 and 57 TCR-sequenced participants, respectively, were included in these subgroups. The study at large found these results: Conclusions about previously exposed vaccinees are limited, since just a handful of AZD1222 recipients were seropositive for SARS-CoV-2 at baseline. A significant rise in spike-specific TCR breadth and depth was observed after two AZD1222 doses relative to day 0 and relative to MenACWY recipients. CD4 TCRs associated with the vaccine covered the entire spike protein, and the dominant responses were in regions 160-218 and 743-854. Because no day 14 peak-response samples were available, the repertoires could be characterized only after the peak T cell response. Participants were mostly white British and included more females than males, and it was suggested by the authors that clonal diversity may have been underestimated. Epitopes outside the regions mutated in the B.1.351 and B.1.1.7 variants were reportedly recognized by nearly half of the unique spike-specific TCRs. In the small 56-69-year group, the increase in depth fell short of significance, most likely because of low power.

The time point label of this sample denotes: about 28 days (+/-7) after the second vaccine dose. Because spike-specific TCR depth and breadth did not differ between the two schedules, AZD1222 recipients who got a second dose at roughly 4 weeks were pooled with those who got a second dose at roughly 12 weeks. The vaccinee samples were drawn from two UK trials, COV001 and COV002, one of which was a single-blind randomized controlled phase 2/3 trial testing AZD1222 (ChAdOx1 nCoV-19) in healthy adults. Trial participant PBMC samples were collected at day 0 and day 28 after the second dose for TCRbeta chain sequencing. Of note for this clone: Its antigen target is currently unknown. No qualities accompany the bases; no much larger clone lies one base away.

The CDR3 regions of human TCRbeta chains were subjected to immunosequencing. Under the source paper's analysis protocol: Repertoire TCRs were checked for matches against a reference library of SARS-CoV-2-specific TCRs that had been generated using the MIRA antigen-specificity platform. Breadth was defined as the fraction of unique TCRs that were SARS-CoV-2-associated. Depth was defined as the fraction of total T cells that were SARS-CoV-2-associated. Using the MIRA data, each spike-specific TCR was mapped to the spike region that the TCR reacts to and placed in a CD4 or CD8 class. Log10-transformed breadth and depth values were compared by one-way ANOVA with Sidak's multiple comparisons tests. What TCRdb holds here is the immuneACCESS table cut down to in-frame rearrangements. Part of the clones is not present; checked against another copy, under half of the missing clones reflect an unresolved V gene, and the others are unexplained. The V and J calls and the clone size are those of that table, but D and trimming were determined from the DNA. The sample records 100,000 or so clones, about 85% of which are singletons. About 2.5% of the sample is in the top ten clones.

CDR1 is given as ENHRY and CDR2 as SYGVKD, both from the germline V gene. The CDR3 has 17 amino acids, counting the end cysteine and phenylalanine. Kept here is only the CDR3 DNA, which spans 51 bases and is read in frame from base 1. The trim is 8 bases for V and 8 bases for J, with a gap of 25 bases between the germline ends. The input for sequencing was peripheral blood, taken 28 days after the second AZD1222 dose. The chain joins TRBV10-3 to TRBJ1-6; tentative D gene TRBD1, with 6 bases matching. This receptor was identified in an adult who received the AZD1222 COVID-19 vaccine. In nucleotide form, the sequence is TGTGCCATCGGAGGGGGAAAGGGTTCGGTGGGGGATTCACCCCTCCACTTT. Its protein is CAIGGGKGSVGDSPLHF.